This entry concerns a single T cell receptor beta chain. This clonotype was counted between two and nine times. The antigen it recognizes is unknown. Base qualities were left out, and no much larger clone turns up one base away. Ficoll-Paque density gradient centrifugation was used to isolate PBMCs. The data are from a study of T-cell memory formation after mild COVID-19 (dated by TCRdb to the early 2020s). General notes on the study: TCR sequence clusters from the two donors were found to be largely donor specific. Two young, previously healthy adult volunteers, one female and one male, were included in the cohort. T-cell clones expanding and contracting after mild COVID-19 in two donors were tracked by longitudinal TCRalpha and TCRbeta repertoire sequencing. Study-wide findings and limitations: From day 15 to 85, contracting clones showed balanced CD4/CD8 phenotypes, whereas a second wave of clones that expanded from day 15 to 37 leaned towards CD4+. Some responding clones were detected in pre-infection memory, suggesting pre-existing cross-reactive memory T cells joined the SARS-CoV-2 response. SARS-CoV-2 specificity of the second-wave clones peaking on day 37 was not confirmed. Only a couple of mild cases were covered by the study, and larger cohorts that include severe cases with pre-infection samples were considered necessary. Contracting CD4+ clones were located mainly in the CM and EM memory subsets, whereas CD8+ clones were found to be enriched in EMRA.

Sequenced using an Illumina NovaSeq 6000. TCRalpha and TCRbeta cDNA libraries were constructed by 5'RACE with constant-segment primers, with sample barcodes and unique molecular identifiers being introduced. RNA was extracted from every sample with Trizol reagent. Library amplification was performed in two PCR steps, and a second sample barcode and Illumina TruSeq adapters were introduced in the second step. The libraries were sequenced on an Illumina NovaSeq using 2 x 150 bp paired-end reads. As for the original processing: Demultiplexing of reads and collapsing into UMI-guided consensus sequences were performed with migec v1.2.7. Using mixcr v2.1.11, UMI consensuses were aligned to TRA and TRB V and J templates and then assembled into clonotypes. Expanded or contracted clonotypes were those called significant by both edgeR and NoisET, with noise models trained on biological replicates. edgeR calls used a false discovery rate-adjusted p below 0.01 and a log2 fold-change threshold of 1. As an exploratory analysis of dynamics, max-normalized trajectories of the 1000 most abundant clonotypes were examined with PCA combined with hierarchical clustering. Each responding clone was given a CD4 or CD8 phenotype based on the CD4+ and CD8+ repertoires, which had been sequenced separately. The public reads were quality trimmed at Q25 with fastp and then assembled into clones with MiXCR by TCRdb, keeping productive beta chains. One record per CDR3 amino acid sequence lists the most common genes and DNA. TCRdb, not the authors, supplied the V and J calls. This sample holds approximately 290,000 distinct CDR3 sequences; more than 15% were observed only once. The ten largest account for 22% of the sample.

From a lookup of the germline V gene, CDR1 and CDR2 are SGDLS and YYNGEE. The V end loses 3 bases and the J end loses 3 bases, and a stretch of 12 bases separates them. From the cysteine up to the phenylalanine, the CDR3 has a length of 15 residues. The sequence is cut down to CDR3 DNA, 45 bases in frame from base 1. The V and J segments used are TRBV9 and TRBJ2-2; there is no confident call for the D gene. Source material: PBMCs or a T cell subset sorted from them (not recorded which). This TCR derives from a man aged 18 to 29 who had mild COVID-19 (a few samples of this study predate the infection). The sample titles of this study are shuffled in the database, so cell type and time point are left out; the donor was told from shared clones. CDR3 sequence: CASSDNRADTGELFF. Read as DNA, the sequence is TGTGCCAGCAGCGACAATAGGGCGGACACCGGGGAGCTGTTTTTT. Reference TRBV9 and TRBJ2-2 proteins supply the regions before and after the CDR3; the full variable domain is: DSGVTQTPKHLITATGQRVTLRCSPRSGDLSVYWYQQSLDQGLQFLIQYYNGEERAKGNILERFSAQQFPDLHSELNLSSLELGDSALYFCASSDNRADTGELFFGEGSRLTVL.